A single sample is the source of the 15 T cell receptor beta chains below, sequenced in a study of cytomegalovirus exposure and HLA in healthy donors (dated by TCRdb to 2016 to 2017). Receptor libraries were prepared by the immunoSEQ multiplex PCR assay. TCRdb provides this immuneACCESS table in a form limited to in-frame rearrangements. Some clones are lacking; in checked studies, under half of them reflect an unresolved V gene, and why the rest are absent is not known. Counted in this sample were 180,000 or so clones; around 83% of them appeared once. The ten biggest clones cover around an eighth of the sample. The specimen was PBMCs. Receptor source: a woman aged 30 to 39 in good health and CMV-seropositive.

The CDR3 loop reads CASSPQIPGKAYGYTF. DNA of the CDR3: TGTGCCAGCAGTCCGCAAATACCGGGGAAAGCCTATGGCTACACCTTC. The V call is TRBV27, the J call TRBJ1-2; D is unresolved. The CDR3 consists of 16 residues. The germline V and J ends were trimmed by 5 bases and 4 bases, with 20 bases remaining between them. Per the germline V gene, CDR1 is MNHEY and CDR2 is SMNVEV (reference sequence).

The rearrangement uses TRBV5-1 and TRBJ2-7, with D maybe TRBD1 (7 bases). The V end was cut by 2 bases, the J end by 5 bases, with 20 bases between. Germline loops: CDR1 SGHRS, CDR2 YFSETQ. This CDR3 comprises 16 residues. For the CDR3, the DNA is TGCGCCAGCAGCTTAGGAGGGGGCCACTTTCTGGACGAGCAGTACTTC. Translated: CASSLGGGHFLDEQYF.

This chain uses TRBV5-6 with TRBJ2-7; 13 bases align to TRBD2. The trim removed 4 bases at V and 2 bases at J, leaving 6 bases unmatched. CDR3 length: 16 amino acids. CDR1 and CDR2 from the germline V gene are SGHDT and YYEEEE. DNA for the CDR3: TGTGCCAGCAGCGTGGGACTAGCGGGGCCACCCTACGAGCAGTACTTC. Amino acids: CASSVGLAGPPYEQYF.

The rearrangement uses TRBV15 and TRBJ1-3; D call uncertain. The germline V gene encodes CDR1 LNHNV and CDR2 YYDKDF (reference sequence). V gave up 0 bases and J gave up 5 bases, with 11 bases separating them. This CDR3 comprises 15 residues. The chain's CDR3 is CATSRDSRGRNTIYF. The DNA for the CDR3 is TGTGCCACCAGCAGAGATTCCCGGGGTAGAAACACCATATATTTT.

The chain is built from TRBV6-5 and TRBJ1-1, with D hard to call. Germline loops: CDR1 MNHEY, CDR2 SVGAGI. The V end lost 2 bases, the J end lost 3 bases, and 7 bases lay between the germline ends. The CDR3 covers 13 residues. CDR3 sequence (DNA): TGTGCCAGCAGTTACGAAAGAGACACTGAAGCTTTCTTT. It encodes CASSYERDTEAFF.

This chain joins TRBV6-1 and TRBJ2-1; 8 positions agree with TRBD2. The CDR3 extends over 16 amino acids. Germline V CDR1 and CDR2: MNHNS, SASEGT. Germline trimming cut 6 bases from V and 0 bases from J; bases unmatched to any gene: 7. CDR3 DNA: TGTGCCAGCAGCGAACAAGCGGGAGTCTCCTACAATGAGCAGTTCTTC. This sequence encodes CASSEQAGVSYNEQFF.

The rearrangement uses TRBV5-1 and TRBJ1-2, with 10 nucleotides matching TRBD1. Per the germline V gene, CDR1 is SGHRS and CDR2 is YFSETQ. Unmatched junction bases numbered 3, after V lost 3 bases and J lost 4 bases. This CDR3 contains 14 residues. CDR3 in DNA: TGCGCCAGCAGCTCGGGACAGGGGCCCTATGGCTACACCTTC. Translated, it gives CASSSGQGPYGYTF.

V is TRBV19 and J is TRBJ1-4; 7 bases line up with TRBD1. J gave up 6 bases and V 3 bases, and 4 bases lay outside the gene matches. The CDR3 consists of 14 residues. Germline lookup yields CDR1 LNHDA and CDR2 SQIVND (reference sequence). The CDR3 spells CASSMRDRYEKLFF. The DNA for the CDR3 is TGTGCCAGTAGTATGAGGGACAGATATGAAAAACTGTTTTTT.

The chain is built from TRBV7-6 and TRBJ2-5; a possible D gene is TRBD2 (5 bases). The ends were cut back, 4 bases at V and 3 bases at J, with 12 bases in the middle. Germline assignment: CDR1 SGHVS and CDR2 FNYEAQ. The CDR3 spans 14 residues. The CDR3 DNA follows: TGTGCCAGCAGCTCCGAAGCGGTAAAAGAGACCCAGTACTTC. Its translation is CASSSEAVKETQYF.

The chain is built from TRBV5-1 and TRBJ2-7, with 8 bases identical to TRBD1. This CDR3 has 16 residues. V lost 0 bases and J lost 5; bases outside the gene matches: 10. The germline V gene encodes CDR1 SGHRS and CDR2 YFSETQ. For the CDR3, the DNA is TGCGCCAGCAGCTTGGCCTCCCTCGGGACAGGTGACGAGCAGTACTTC. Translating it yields CASSLASLGTGDEQYF.

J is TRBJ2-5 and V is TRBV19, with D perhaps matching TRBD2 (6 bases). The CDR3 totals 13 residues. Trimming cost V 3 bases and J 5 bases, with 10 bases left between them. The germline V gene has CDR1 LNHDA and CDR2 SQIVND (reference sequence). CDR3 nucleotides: TGTGCCAGTAGTATTGGGGACTGGGAGACCCAGTACTTC. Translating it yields CASSIGDWETQYF.

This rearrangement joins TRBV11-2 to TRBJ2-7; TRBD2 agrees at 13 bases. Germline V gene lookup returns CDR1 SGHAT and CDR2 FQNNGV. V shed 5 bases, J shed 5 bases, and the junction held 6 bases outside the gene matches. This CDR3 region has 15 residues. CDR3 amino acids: CASSLLAGGLNEQYF. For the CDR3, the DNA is TGTGCCAGCAGCCTACTAGCGGGAGGGCTAAACGAGCAGTACTTC.

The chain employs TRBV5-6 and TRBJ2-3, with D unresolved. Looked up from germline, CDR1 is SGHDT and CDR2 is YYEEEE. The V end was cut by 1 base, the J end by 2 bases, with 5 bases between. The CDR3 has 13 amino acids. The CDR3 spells CASSLPFTDTQYF. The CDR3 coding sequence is TGTGCCAGCAGCTTGCCGTTCACAGATACGCAGTATTTT.

This CDR3 is CASSPRAGPNTGELFF. The CDR3 coding sequence is TGCGCCAGCTCGCCTAGGGCGGGCCCGAACACCGGGGAGCTGTTTTTT. The chain couples TRBV5-1 to TRBJ2-2; a weak D match, TRBD2 (5 bases). V lost 7 bases, J lost 0 bases, and 16 bases lay in between. This CDR3 is 16 amino acids long. The germline CDR1 and CDR2 sequences are SGHRS and YFSETQ. The whole variable domain, remainder taken from reference TRBV5-1 and TRBJ2-2, is KAGVTQTPRYLIKTRGQQVTLSCSPISGHRSVSWYQQTPGQGLQFLFEYFSETQRNKGNFPGRFSGRQFSNSRSEMNVSTLELGDSALYLCASSPRAGPNTGELFFGEGSRLTVL.

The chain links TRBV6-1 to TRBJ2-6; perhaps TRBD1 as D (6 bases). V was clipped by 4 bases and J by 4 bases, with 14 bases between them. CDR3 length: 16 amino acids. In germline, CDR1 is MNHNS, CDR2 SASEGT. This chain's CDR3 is CASSAGAGVGANVLTF. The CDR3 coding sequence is TGTGCCAGCAGTGCTGGGGCAGGGGTCGGGGCCAACGTCCTGACTTTC.